Here is one T cell receptor beta chain with its context. Its antigen is not identified. A single base separates this from a much larger clone, so it may be a read error. The data belong to a study of molecular identifiers for immune sequencing clone quantification. CDR1 and CDR2 (germline): MNHEY, SVGEGT. Trimming took 5 bases from V and 3 from J; bases not matched to a gene: 17. The CDR3 is made up of 19 amino acids. Sequencing libraries of naive CD8 cells derived from about 20,000 to 1,000,000 sorted cells with 10%, 30% or 50% RNA. Broader study findings: Same-barcode identical TCR molecules could make highly expanded clones look smaller than they are. Among effectors, clones above 20 RNA copies held over 98% of molecules; among naive cells, under 1%.

MiXCR was run by TCRdb on the PCR reads, yielding one entry per CDR3 protein. This table holds about 640,000 distinct CDR3 sequences, around 20% found once. Sequencing used naive CD8+ T cells from blood, with Jurkat cell RNA spiked in. Subset noted: FACS-sorted CD8+CD4-CCR7+CD45RA+ naive T cells. This chain connects TRBV6-2 or TRBV6-3 to TRBJ1-5, with TRBD1 identical over 9 bases. This receptor was identified in a human donor in good health. Some libraries in this study had Jurkat cell RNA spiked in. CDR3 DNA sequence: TGTGCCAGCAGTGTTCAACAGGGGGCTGTAGGTGCGAACAATCAGCCCCAGCATTTT. Translating gives CASSVQQGAVGANNQPQHF.